Shown below are 15 T cell receptor beta chains from a single sample sequenced in a study of T cells after yellow fever vaccination. TCRdb passed the 5' RACE reads through MiXCR, listing each CDR3 protein once. The sample has just under 600,000 distinct CDR3 sequences, 13% seen once. The material sequenced was PBMCs, taken on the day of the yellow fever booster vaccination. Receptor source: a man aged 30 to 45 who received the YFV17D yellow fever vaccine.

This clonotype has at least ten counts. V and J are TRBV30 and TRBJ2-5; unclear D gene. The CDR3 is made up of 13 amino acids. The germline gives CDR1 GTSNPN, CDR2 SVGIG (reference sequence). Trimming shortened V by 4 bases and J by 1 base, and 10 bases separated the two germline ends. This chain's CDR3 is CAWIRDTQETQYF. CDR3 nucleotides: TGTGCCTGGATCAGAGACACCCAAGAGACCCAGTACTTC.

This clonotype was detected a few times. The CDR3 region is CASSAQTGRITDTQYF. The CDR3 nucleotides read TGTGCCAGCAGCGCCCAAACAGGGCGCATCACAGATACGCAGTATTTT. V usage is TRBV9 and J usage is TRBJ2-3; TRBD1 is a possible D gene (6 bases). The germline V gene encodes CDR1 SGDLS and CDR2 YYNGEE. Trimming took off 3 bases at V and 2 bases at J, with 16 bases between the two ends. The CDR3 spans 16 residues.

The genes are TRBV5-1 and TRBJ2-3, with D perhaps being TRBD1 or TRBD2 (5 bases each). This CDR3 has 15 residues. Germline V gene lookup returns CDR1 SGHRS and CDR2 YFSETQ. V was trimmed by 0 bases and J by 1 base, leaving 9 bases between them. CDR3 sequence reads: CASSLDGDRTDTQYF. In DNA, the CDR3 is TGCGCCAGCAGCTTGGACGGGGACCGCACAGATACGCAGTATTTT.

This clonotype came up many times. This chain uses TRBV6-5 with TRBJ2-2; D might be TRBD1 (6 bases). The CDR3 is 13 amino acids. Per germline, CDR1 MNHEY and CDR2 SVGAGI. Trimming took off 4 bases at V and 4 bases at J, with 7 bases between the two ends. The CDR3 bases are TGTGCCAGCAGTTGGACAGTCACCGGGGAGCTGTTTTTT. This translates into CASSWTVTGELFF.

This clonotype was recorded many times. V gene TRBV7-8 combines with J gene TRBJ2-7, with 9 nucleotides matching TRBD1. The CDR3 runs 14 residues. V gave up 6 bases and J gave up 1 base; unmatched junction bases: 4. The germline gives CDR1 SGHVS, CDR2 FQNEAQ. CDR3 bases: TGTGCCAGCAGTATACAGGGGGCGTCCTACGAGCAGTACTTC. It is translated as CASSIQGASYEQYF.

The genes are TRBV12-3 or TRBV12-4 and TRBJ2-5; D unclear. The CDR3 length is 14 residues. Trimming stripped 2 bases from V and 4 bases from J, with 11 bases between. The CDR3 region has the DNA TGTGCCAGCAGTTTATTCATCTCTGGAGAGACCCAGTACTTC. It yields the protein CASSLFISGETQYF.

This clonotype was seen a handful of times. J is TRBJ1-5 and V is TRBV20-1; 8 nucleotides align to TRBD1. The CDR3 totals 15 residues. Germline CDR1 is DFQATT and CDR2 is SNEGSKA (reference sequence). Trimming cost V 0 bases and J 7 bases; bases outside gene matches: 8. CDR3 nucleotides: TGCAGTGCTAGAGATCCGGGACAGGACTCCCAGCCCCAGCATTTT. This encodes CSARDPGQDSQPQHF.

This clonotype was picked up many times. The V gene is TRBV20-1, the J gene TRBJ1-1; D call uncertain. Germline V gene lookup returns CDR1 DFQATT and CDR2 SNEGSKA (reference sequence). The CDR3 length is 11 residues. Trimming took off 3 bases at V and 3 bases at J, with 5 bases between the two ends. The CDR3 spells CSASGDTEAFF. CDR3 DNA: TGCAGTGCTAGTGGGGACACTGAAGCTTTCTTT.

This clonotype has more than one count but fewer than ten. The chain combines TRBV7-6 with TRBJ2-2, with D perhaps matching TRBD1 (5 bases). V was pared by 4 bases and J by 4 bases, with 13 bases between. The CDR3 spans 15 residues. Germline CDR1 and CDR2: SGHVS and FNYEAQ. The CDR3 loop reads CASSSPGRSTGELFF. The CDR3 DNA reads as TGTGCCAGCAGCTCCCCAGGGCGTAGCACCGGGGAGCTGTTTTTT.

This clonotype was recorded only once. This chain joins TRBV5-1 and TRBJ2-2; 7 bases line up with TRBD2. Germline assignment: CDR1 SGHRS and CDR2 YFSETQ. The CDR3 is 13 residues long. V was pared by 4 bases and J by 10 bases, with 7 bases of the junction left unmatched. The CDR3 DNA sequence: TGCGCCAGCAGCCTCATTAGCGGGTCGGAGCTGTTTTTT. Translating it yields CASSLISGSELFF.

This clonotype was found a few times. The V call is TRBV21-1, the J call TRBJ2-2; no DNA check was done on the table's D call, TRBD2. TRBV21-1 has pseudogene status. This CDR3 region has 16 residues. The CDR3, as DNA: TGTGCCAGCAGCAATACTAGCGGGAGATGGGCCGGGGAGCTGTTTTTT. Translated, it gives CASSNTSGRWAGELFF.

The rearrangement uses TRBV12-3 or TRBV12-4 and TRBJ2-7; a possible D gene is TRBD1 (5 bases). This CDR3 is built from 12 residues. Trimming took off 7 bases at V and 3 bases at J, with 10 bases between the two ends. CDR3 protein: CASKFDSYEQYF. Written as DNA, the CDR3 is TGTGCCAGCAAATTTGACAGCTACGAGCAGTACTTC.

The rearrangement joins TRBV7-6 to TRBJ2-3, with a possible D match to TRBD2 (5 bases). Germline CDR1 and CDR2: SGHVS and FNYEAQ. Trimming cost V 5 bases and J 9 bases, with 18 bases left between them. The CDR3 extends over 14 amino acids. This CDR3 is CASSPAQRGGTQYF. DNA of the CDR3: TGTGCCAGCAGCCCCGCCCAAAGAGGAGGCACGCAGTATTTT.

Only a few counts were recorded for this clonotype. The J gene is TRBJ2-3, the V gene TRBV29-1; no reliable D call. The CDR3 is 12 amino acids. Trimming stripped 5 bases from V and 2 bases from J, with 8 bases between. In germline, CDR1 is SQVTM, CDR2 ANQGSEA. The CDR3 DNA reads TGCAGCGTTCTAGACGACACAGATACGCAGTATTTT. Amino acid sequence: CSVLDDTDTQYF.

This clonotype was detected a few times. CDR3 coding DNA: TGTGCCAGCAGCGAATCCGGGACTACGGAAGAGACCCAGTACTTC. It encodes CASSESGTTEETQYF. The chain uses TRBV7-9 and TRBJ2-5, with 7 bases fitting TRBD2. Germline lookup yields CDR1 SEHNR and CDR2 FQNEAQ (reference sequence). The J segment lost 3 bases and the V segment lost 5 bases, leaving 9 bases of the junction unmatched. This CDR3 is built from 15 residues.